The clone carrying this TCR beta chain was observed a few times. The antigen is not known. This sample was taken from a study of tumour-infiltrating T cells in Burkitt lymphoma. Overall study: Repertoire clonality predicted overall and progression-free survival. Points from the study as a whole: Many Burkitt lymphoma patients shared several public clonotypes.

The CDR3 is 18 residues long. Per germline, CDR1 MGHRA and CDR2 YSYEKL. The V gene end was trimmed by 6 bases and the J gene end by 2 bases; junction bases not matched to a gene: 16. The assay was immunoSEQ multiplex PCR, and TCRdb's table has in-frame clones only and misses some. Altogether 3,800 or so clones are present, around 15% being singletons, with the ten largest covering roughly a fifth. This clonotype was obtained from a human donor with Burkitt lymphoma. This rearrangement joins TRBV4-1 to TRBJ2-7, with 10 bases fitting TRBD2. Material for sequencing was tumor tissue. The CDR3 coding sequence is TGCGCCAGCAGATTGGGGGTAGCGGGAGCGGGAGGGACCTACGAGCAGTACTTC. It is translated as CASRLGVAGAGGTYEQYF.